The 24 T cell receptor beta chains below come from one sample, sequenced in a study of blood T cell repertoires in COVID-19. Libraries were prepared by immunoSEQ multiplex PCR; TCRdb keeps only in-frame clonotypes and omits some of them. There are some 430,000 clones in the sample; about nine tenths occur only once, and around 0.6% lies in the top ten. Sequenced: PBMCs or T cells enriched from blood (not recorded which). These receptors all stem from a man between 18 and 29 years old who had recovered from COVID-19.

The chain links TRBV27 to TRBJ1-1; D is perhaps TRBD1 (5 bases). V shed 5 bases and J shed 6 bases, with 16 bases lying between them. Germline loops: CDR1 MNHEY, CDR2 SMNVEV (reference sequence). The CDR3 loop spans 14 amino acids. The DNA of the CDR3 is TGTGCCAGCAGTCCGGTCGGTATGGGGCCTGAAGCTTTCTTT. Translating it yields CASSPVGMGPEAFF.

This chain joins TRBV5-1 and TRBJ2-2, with 9 bases fitting TRBD1. Germline V gene sequence: CDR1 SGHRS, CDR2 YFSETQ. CDR3 length: 15 residues. V shed 0 bases, J shed 6 bases, and the junction held 3 bases outside the gene matches. CDR3 in DNA: TGCGCCAGCAGCTTGGGGGACAGGGAGGCCGGGGAGCTGTTTTTT. Amino acids: CASSLGDREAGELFF.

The J gene is TRBJ1-4, the V gene TRBV7-9, with D perhaps TRBD1 (6 bases). The V gene lost 5 bases and the J gene lost 1 base, with 17 bases spanning the gap. The CDR3 is 17 residues long. The germline V gene has CDR1 SEHNR and CDR2 FQNEAQ (reference sequence). This CDR3 is CASSQMRRGRTNEKLFF. CDR3 DNA sequence: TGTGCCAGCAGCCAGATGAGGCGGGGGCGAACTAATGAAAAACTGTTTTTT.

The chain uses TRBV29-1 and TRBJ1-2, with D possibly TRBD1 on 6 matching bases. This CDR3 region has 11 residues. Germline CDR1 reads SQVTM; CDR2 reads ANQGSEA. Trimming took 4 bases from V and 9 from J, leaving 12 bases between them. The CDR3 loop is CSVGQGRSYTF. The CDR3 coding sequence is TGCAGCGTTGGGCAGGGGCGAAGCTACACCTTC.

The chain links TRBV12-3 or TRBV12-4 to TRBJ2-5; possible D gene TRBD2, 6 bases. CDR3 length equals 13 residues. V shed 9 bases and J shed 8 bases, with 19 bases lying between them. For the CDR3, the DNA is TGTGCCAGTTCATTTAGCGGTCCTTCCACCCAGTACTTC. It is translated as CASSFSGPSTQYF.

The J gene is TRBJ2-1, the V gene TRBV5-4, with 10 bases fitting TRBD2. The V segment lost 2 bases and the J segment 6 bases; nucleotides outside the gene matches: 8. Looked up from germline, CDR1 is SGHNT and CDR2 is YYREEE (reference sequence). There are 16 residues in the CDR3. CDR3 in DNA: TGTGCCAGCAGCTTCCTAGCGGGAGAAATCCCCAATGAGCAGTTCTTC. Protein sequence: CASSFLAGEIPNEQFF.

The chain links TRBV5-1 to TRBJ1-4; 7 bases line up with TRBD1. Germline V lookup: CDR1 SGHRS, CDR2 YFSETQ. The trim removed 4 bases at V and 5 bases at J, leaving 2 bases unmatched. CDR3 size: 13 residues. Here the CDR3 DNA reads TGCGCCAGCAGCCGGGACAGCAATGAAAAACTGTTTTTT. Its translation is CASSRDSNEKLFF. The variable domain in full, with the rest retrieved from reference TRBV5-1 and TRBJ1-4, is KAGVTQTPRYLIKTRGQQVTLSCSPISGHRSVSWYQQTPGQGLQFLFEYFSETQRNKGNFPGRFSGRQFSNSRSEMNVSTLELGDSALYLCASSRDSNEKLFFGSGTQLSVL.

The chain employs TRBV3-1 (or the pseudogene TRBV3-2) and TRBJ1-3, with TRBD1 identical over 7 bases. Germline lookup yields CDR1 LGHDT and CDR2 YNNKEL (reference sequence). The V segment lost 4 bases and the J segment 3 bases; nucleotides outside the gene matches: 12. The CDR3 is made up of 17 amino acids. In nucleotides, the CDR3 is TGTGCCAGCAGCCCCCAGGGGGAAGGGGGGCATGGAAACACCATATATTTT. It specifies CASSPQGEGGHGNTIYF.

This rearrangement joins TRBV5-1 to TRBJ1-1; 8 positions agree with TRBD1. CDR3 length equals 12 residues. Germline V lookup: CDR1 SGHRS, CDR2 YFSETQ. Trimming cost V 4 bases and J 7 bases; bases outside gene matches: 3. This CDR3 reads CASSDGQGEAFF. The CDR3 DNA follows: TGCGCCAGCAGCGATGGACAGGGTGAAGCTTTCTTT.

The rearrangement links TRBV7-9 to TRBJ2-2; D perhaps matches TRBD1 (6 bases). The CDR3 is made up of 15 amino acids. Germline V gene lookup returns CDR1 SEHNR and CDR2 FQNEAQ (reference sequence). V was pared by 3 bases and J by 5 bases, with 13 bases between. CDR3 amino acids: CASSFLGADTGELFF. CDR3 in DNA: TGTGCCAGCAGCTTTCTGGGGGCGGATACCGGGGAGCTGTTTTTT.

The chain employs TRBV19 and TRBJ1-2; D gene unclear. Germline CDR1 reads LNHDA; CDR2 reads SQIVND (reference sequence). This CDR3 comprises 13 residues. With 1 base removed from V and 5 bases from J, the gap between germline ends came to 8 bases. The CDR3 sequence is CASSIALSYGYTF. Here the CDR3 DNA reads TGTGCCAGTAGTATAGCCCTCTCGTATGGCTACACCTTC.

This chain uses TRBV12-3 or TRBV12-4 with TRBJ1-4, with D possibly TRBD1 on 5 matching bases. CDR3 length equals 13 residues. V was cut by 3 bases and J by 8 bases, with 10 bases left in between. Here the CDR3 DNA reads TGTGCCAGCAGTTTCGGGGGAGACGAAAAACTGTTTTTT. It is translated as CASSFGGDEKLFF.

Written as DNA, the CDR3 is TGCAGTGCTAGTACGGGTTATAGCAATCAGCCCCAGCATTTT. Protein product: CSASTGYSNQPQHF. This rearrangement joins TRBV20-1 to TRBJ1-5; D remains ambiguous. Germline CDR1 and CDR2: DFQATT and SNEGSKA (reference sequence). V was pared by 3 bases and J by 0 bases, with 9 bases between. The CDR3 loop spans 14 amino acids.

DNA of the CDR3: TGTGCCAGCAGCGTGAGGGCTAGCGAAGAGACCCAGTACTTC. Its translation: CASSVRASEETQYF. This chain connects TRBV9 to TRBJ2-5; a possible D gene is TRBD2 (6 bases). The CDR3 is made up of 14 amino acids. Germline CDR1 is SGDLS and CDR2 is YYNGEE. V shed 2 bases and J shed 3 bases, with 11 bases lying between them.

The chain uses TRBV3-1 (or the pseudogene TRBV3-2) and TRBJ1-2; 8 bases agree with TRBD1. Per the germline V gene, CDR1 is LGHDT and CDR2 is YNNKEL (reference sequence). This CDR3 spans 19 amino acids. The V and J ends lost 1 base and 2 bases, in that order; junction bases with no gene match: 15. The CDR3 DNA sequence: TGTGCCAGCAGCCAAGTTACCGGAGGTACGAACAGGGGGAACTATGGCTACACCTTC. Translated, it gives CASSQVTGGTNRGNYGYTF.

CDR3 nucleotide sequence: TGTGCCAGCAGCTTAGATATGCGTGAAGCTTTCTTT. The encoded protein is CASSLDMREAFF. This rearrangement joins TRBV7-6 to TRBJ1-1; D is unresolved. Trimming took off 1 base at V and 7 bases at J, with 7 bases between the two ends. The CDR3 spans 12 residues. Germline V lookup: CDR1 SGHVS, CDR2 FNYEAQ.

The genes are TRBV5-5 and TRBJ2-1, with 7 bases lining up with TRBD2. CDR1 and CDR2 (germline): SGHKS, YYEKEE (reference sequence). V shed 4 bases, J shed 3 bases, and the junction held 7 bases outside the gene matches. The CDR3 length is 15 residues. The CDR3 region has the DNA TGTGCCAGCAGCCCGGGACTACCCGACTACAATGAGCAGTTCTTC. Translated, it gives CASSPGLPDYNEQFF. Full variable domain (outside the CDR3, taken from reference TRBV5-5 and TRBJ2-1): DAGVTQSPTHLIKTRGQQVTLRCSPISGHKSVSWYQQVLGQGPQFIFQYYEKEERGRGNFPDRFSARQFPNYSSELNVNALLLGDSALYLCASSPGLPDYNEQFFGPGTRLTVL.

V and J are TRBV27 and TRBJ2-2, with a tentative D call TRBD2 (5 bases). The germline V and J ends were trimmed by 1 base and 3 bases, with 15 bases remaining between them. The CDR3 sequence is 17 residues long. CDR1 MNHEY and CDR2 SMNVEV come from the germline V gene (reference sequence). CDR3 region: CASSLYAPGKYTGELFF. The DNA of the CDR3 is TGTGCCAGCAGTTTATACGCCCCCGGGAAGTACACCGGGGAGCTGTTTTTT.

This chain uses TRBV15 with TRBJ2-3; D remains unclear. The V end was cut by 1 base, the J end by 4 bases, with 9 bases between. The CDR3 is made up of 14 amino acids. Per the germline V gene, CDR1 is LNHNV and CDR2 is YYDKDF (reference sequence). CDR3 DNA: TGTGCCACCAGCAGAGCGAGGCGTGCAGATACGCAGTATTTT. Amino acid sequence: CATSRARRADTQYF.

The genes are TRBV5-1 and TRBJ2-3, with D possibly being TRBD1 (6 bases). V shed 2 bases and J shed 0 bases, with 7 bases lying between them. The CDR3 is made up of 14 amino acids. Germline CDR1 and CDR2: SGHRS and YFSETQ. The CDR3 DNA reads TGCGCCAGCAGCTTAGGACAGAGCACAGATACGCAGTATTTT. As protein: CASSLGQSTDTQYF.

This clone was counted a single time. The chain recombines TRBV7-9 with TRBJ1-3; 8 bases are shared with TRBD1. Trimming removed 5 bases from V and 0 bases from J; junction bases left unmatched: 3. From germline, CDR1 is SEHNR and CDR2 FQNEAQ (reference sequence). The CDR3 loop spans 15 amino acids. CDR3 DNA: TGTGCCAGCAGCCCGGGACAGGTCTCTGGAAACACCATATATTTT. Translated: CASSPGQVSGNTIYF.

The chain couples TRBV18 to TRBJ1-1, with D maybe TRBD1 (5 bases). Between the trimmed V and J ends, which lost 6 bases and 7 bases, there was a span of 12 bases. Germline CDR1 KGHSH, CDR2 LQKENI. The CDR3 covers 12 residues. The CDR3 DNA is TGTGCCAGCTCGCAAGACAGACGTGAAGCTTTCTTT. Its translation is CASSQDRREAFF.

The rearrangement uses TRBV15 and TRBJ2-3; 10 bases align to TRBD1. CDR1 and CDR2 from the germline V gene are LNHNV and YYDKDF (reference sequence). The CDR3 is 15 amino acids. V was clipped by 3 bases and J by 4 bases; unmatched bases: 4. Here the CDR3 DNA reads TGTGCCACCAGCAGTAGACAGGGGGCGCCAGATACGCAGTATTTT. Protein product: CATSSRQGAPDTQYF.

CDR3 sequence reads: CAWQRGTNTGELFF. CDR3 coding DNA: TGTGCCTGGCAGAGAGGGACGAACACCGGGGAGCTGTTTTTT. The chain recombines TRBV30 with TRBJ2-2, with D perhaps matching TRBD2 (5 bases). The germline V and J ends were trimmed by 5 bases and 0 bases, with 10 bases remaining between them. The CDR3 has 14 residues. The germline V gene encodes CDR1 GTSNPN and CDR2 SVGIG (reference sequence).